This TCR beta chain was sequenced for a study of PD-1 blockade in classical Hodgkin lymphoma. No patient escaped relapse after autologous stem cell transplantation, and brentuximab vedotin exposure varied. This CDR3 is 16 amino acids long. From germline, CDR1 is SGHRS and CDR2 YFSETQ. Trimming took 3 bases from V and 6 from J, leaving 20 bases between them. The method was immunoSEQ multiplex PCR; TCRdb's version includes in-frame clones alone and lacks a portion of them. This repertoire shows under 20,000 clones, roughly 80% found once; its top ten account for around 17%. The TCR sequence derives from a human donor with classical Hodgkin lymphoma. The sample was peripheral blood mononuclear cells (PBMCs), taken before the second cycle of nivolumab. The rearrangement joins TRBV5-1 to TRBJ2-3; D may be TRBD2 (5 bases). The CDR3 nucleotides read TGCGCCAGCAGCTGGTTAGGGCAGCGGAATTCGGATACGCAGTATTTT. Its protein product is CASSWLGQRNSDTQYF.